The text below deals with one T cell receptor beta chain. Its antigen is still unknown. These data originate in a study of OX40 agonist ivuxolimab in advanced cancers. Across the whole study: Ivuxolimab doses were 0.01, 0.1, 0.3, 1.5, 3 or 10 mg/kg every 2 weeks. Checkpoint inhibitors had been given previously to 40% of patients. Whole-study findings and limits: CD4+ and CD8+ blood T cells expanded clonally by week 6 at 0.1 to 3.0 mg/kg.

Sequencing was performed with immunoSEQ multiplex PCR; in TCRdb, only in-frame clones are kept and a portion is missing. The sample includes 77,000 or so clones, roughly nine tenths of them seen just once. V lost 5 bases, J lost 2 bases, and 7 bases lay in between. The CDR3 length is 11 residues. Germline V gene lookup returns CDR1 DFQATT and CDR2 SNEGSKA (reference sequence). Sample: CD4+ or CD8+ T cells sorted from blood, taken in a trial of the OX40 agonist ivuxolimab. The rearrangement links TRBV20-1 to TRBJ2-7; D uncertain. This clonotype originated in an adult with an advanced solid tumor such as melanoma, head and neck, liver or kidney cancer. CDR3 in DNA: TGCAGTGCTCCAGAAGCCTACGAGCAGTACTTC. Its protein is CSAPEAYEQYF.